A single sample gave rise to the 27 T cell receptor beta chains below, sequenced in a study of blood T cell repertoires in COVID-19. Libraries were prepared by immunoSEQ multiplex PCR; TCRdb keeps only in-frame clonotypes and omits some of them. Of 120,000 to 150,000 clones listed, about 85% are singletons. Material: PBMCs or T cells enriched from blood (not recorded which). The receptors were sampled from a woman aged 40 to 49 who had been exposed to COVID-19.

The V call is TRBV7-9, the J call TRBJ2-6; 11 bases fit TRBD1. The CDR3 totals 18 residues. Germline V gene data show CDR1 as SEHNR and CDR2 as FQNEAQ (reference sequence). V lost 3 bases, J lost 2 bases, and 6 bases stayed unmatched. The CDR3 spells CASSFAGTGGTGANVLTF. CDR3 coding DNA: TGTGCCAGCAGCTTCGCCGGGACAGGGGGTACTGGGGCCAACGTCCTGACTTTC.

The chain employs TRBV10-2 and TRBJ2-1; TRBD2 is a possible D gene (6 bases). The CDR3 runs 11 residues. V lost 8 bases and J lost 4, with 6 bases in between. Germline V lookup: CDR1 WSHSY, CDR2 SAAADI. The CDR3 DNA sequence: TGCGCCAGCGGGGGGTACAATGAGCAGTTCTTC. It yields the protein CASGGYNEQFF.

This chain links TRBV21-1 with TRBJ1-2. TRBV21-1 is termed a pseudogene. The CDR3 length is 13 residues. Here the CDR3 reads CASGLPSNYGYTF. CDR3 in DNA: TGTGCCAGCGGACTCCCGTCTAACTATGGCTACACCTTC.

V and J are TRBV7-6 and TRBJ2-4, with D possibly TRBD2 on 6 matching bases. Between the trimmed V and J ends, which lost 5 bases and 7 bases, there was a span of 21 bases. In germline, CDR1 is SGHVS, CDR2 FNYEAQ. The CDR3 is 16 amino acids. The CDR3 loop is CASSLSGGARGNIQYF. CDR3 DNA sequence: TGTGCCAGCAGCCTGAGTGGAGGGGCAAGAGGGAACATTCAGTACTTC.

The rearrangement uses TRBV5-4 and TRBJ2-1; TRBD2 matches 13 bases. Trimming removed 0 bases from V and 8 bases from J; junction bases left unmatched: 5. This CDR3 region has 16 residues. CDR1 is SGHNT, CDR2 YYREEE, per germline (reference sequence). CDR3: CASSLATSGGADEQFF. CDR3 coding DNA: TGTGCCAGCAGCTTGGCCACTAGCGGGGGGGCCGATGAGCAGTTCTTC.

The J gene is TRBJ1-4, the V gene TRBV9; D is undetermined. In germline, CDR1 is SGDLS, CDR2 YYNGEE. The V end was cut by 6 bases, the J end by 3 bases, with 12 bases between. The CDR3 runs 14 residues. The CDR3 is CASTPFLSNEKLFF. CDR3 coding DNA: TGTGCCAGCACCCCTTTTCTGTCTAATGAAAAACTGTTTTTT.

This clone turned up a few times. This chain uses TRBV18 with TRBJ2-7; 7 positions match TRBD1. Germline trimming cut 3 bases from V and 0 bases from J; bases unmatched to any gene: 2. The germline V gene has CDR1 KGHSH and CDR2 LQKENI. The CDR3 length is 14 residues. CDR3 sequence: CASSPRDSSYEQYF. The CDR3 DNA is TGTGCCAGCTCACCGAGGGACAGCTCCTACGAGCAGTACTTC.

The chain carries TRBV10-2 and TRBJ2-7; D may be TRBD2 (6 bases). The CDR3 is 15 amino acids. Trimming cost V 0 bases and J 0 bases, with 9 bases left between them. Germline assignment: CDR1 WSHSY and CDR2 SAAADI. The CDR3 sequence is CASSESGTGSYEQYF. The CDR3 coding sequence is TGCGCCAGCAGTGAGTCCGGGACTGGCTCCTACGAGCAGTACTTC.

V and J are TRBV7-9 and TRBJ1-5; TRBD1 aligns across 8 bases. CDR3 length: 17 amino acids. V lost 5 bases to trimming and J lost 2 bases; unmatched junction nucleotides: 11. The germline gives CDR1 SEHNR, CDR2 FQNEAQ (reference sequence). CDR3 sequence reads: CASSPGQVGIGNQPQHF. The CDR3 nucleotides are TGTGCCAGCAGCCCGGGACAGGTGGGGATCGGCAATCAGCCCCAGCATTTT.

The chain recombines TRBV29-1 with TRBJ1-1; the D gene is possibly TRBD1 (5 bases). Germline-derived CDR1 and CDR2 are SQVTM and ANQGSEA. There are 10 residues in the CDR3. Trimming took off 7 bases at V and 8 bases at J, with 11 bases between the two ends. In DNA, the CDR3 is TGCAGCGGATCGACAGCCGAAGCTTTCTTT. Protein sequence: CSGSTAEAFF.

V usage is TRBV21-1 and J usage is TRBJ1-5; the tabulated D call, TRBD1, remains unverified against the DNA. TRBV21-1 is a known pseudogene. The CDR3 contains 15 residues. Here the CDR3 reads CASSNEGQSHQPQHF. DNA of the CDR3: TGTGCCAGCAGCAACGAGGGACAGAGCCATCAGCCCCAGCATTTT.

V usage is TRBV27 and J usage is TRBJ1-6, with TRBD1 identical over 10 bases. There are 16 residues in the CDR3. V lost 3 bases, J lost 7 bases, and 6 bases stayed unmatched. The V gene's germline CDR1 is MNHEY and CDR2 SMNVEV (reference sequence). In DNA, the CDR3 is TGTGCCAGCAGTTTGGGCCCGGGACAGGGGAATTCACCCCTCCACTTT. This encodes CASSLGPGQGNSPLHF.

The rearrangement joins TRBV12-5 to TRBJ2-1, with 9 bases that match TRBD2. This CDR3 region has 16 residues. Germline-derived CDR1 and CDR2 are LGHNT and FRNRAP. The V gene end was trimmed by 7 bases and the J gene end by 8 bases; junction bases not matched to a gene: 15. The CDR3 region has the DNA TGTGCTAGTGCCACCAATATAGCGGGAGTAAGGGATGAGCAGTTCTTC. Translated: CASATNIAGVRDEQFF.

The CDR3 loop reads CASSYLGQSPEAFF. CDR3 bases: TGTGCCAGCAGTTACTTAGGACAGAGCCCCGAAGCTTTCTTT. The gene calls are TRBV6-5 and TRBJ1-1, with D perhaps matching TRBD1 (6 bases). Germline values: CDR1 MNHEY, CDR2 SVGAGI. With 1 base removed from V and 8 bases from J, the gap between germline ends came to 14 bases. This CDR3 comprises 14 residues.

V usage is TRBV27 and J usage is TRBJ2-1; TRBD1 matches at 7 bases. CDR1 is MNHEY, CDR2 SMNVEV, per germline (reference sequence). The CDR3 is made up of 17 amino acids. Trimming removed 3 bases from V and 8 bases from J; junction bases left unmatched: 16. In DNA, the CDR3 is TGTGCCAGCAGTTTTATCAGGACAGGACAAATTATCGATGAGCAGTTCTTC. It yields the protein CASSFIRTGQIIDEQFF.

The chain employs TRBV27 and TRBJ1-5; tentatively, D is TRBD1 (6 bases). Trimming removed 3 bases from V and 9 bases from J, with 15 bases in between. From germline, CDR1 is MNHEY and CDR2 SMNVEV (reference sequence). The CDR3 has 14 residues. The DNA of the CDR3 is TGTGCCAGCAGTTTCTATGGGGGCGCGGGGCCCCAGCATTTT. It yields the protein CASSFYGGAGPQHF.

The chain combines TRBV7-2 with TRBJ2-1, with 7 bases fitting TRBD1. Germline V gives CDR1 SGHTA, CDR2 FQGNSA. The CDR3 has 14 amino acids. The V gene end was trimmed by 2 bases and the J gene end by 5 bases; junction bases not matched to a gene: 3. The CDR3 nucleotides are TGTGCCAGCAGCTTATTGGGACAGAACAATGAGCAGTTCTTC. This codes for CASSLLGQNNEQFF.

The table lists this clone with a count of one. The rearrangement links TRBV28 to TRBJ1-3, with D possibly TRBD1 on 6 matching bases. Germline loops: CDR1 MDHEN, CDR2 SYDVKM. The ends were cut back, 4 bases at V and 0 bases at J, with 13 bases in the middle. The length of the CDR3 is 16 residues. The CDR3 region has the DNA TGTGCCAGCAGTTCCAACAGGGACCTCTCTGGAAACACCATATATTTT. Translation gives CASSSNRDLSGNTIYF.

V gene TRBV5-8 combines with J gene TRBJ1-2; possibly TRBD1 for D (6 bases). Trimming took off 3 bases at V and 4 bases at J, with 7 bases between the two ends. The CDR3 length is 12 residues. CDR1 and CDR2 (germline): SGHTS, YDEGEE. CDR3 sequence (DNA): TGTGCCAGCAGCTGGACAGTCTATGGCTACACCTTC. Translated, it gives CASSWTVYGYTF.

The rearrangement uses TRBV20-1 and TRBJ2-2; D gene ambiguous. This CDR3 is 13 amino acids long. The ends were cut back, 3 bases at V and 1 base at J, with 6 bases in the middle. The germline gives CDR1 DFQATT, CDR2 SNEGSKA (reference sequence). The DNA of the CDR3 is TGCAGTGCTAGTCCAGGGAACACCGGGGAGCTGTTTTTT. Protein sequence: CSASPGNTGELFF.

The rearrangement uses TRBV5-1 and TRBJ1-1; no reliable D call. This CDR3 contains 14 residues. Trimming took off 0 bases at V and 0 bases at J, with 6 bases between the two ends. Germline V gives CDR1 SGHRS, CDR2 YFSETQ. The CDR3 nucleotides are TGCGCCAGCAGCTTGGGAGGGCTGAACACTGAAGCTTTCTTT. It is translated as CASSLGGLNTEAFF.

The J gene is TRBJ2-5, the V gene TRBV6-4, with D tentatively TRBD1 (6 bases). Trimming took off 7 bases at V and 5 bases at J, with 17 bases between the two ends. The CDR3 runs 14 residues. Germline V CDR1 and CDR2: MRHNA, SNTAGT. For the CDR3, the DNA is TGTGCCAGCAAACCGGACAGCGAAGGGGAGACCCAGTACTTC. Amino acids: CASKPDSEGETQYF.

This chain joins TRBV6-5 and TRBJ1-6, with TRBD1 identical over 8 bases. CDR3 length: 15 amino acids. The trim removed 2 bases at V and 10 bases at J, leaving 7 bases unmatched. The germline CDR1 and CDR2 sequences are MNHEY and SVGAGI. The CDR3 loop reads CASSYADRGSSPLHF. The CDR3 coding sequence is TGTGCCAGCAGTTACGCCGACAGGGGATCCTCACCCCTCCACTTT.

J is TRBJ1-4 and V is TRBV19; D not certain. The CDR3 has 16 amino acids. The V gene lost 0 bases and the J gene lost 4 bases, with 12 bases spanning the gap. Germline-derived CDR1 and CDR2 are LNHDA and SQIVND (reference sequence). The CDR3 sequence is CASSIDRFANNEKLFF. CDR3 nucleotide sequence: TGTGCCAGTAGTATAGACAGGTTCGCCAATAATGAAAAACTGTTTTTT.

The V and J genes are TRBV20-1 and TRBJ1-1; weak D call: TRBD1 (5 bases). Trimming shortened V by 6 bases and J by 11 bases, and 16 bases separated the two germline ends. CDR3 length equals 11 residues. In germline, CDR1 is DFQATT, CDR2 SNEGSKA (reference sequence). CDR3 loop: CSAVQGAVAFF. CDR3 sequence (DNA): TGCAGTGCGGTCCAGGGTGCCGTGGCTTTCTTT.

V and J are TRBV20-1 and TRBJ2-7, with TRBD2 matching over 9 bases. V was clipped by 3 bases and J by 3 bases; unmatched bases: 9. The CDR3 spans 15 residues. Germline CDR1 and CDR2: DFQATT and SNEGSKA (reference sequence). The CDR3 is CSASLSSGTSYEQYF. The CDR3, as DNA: TGCAGTGCTAGTTTGTCTAGCGGGACGAGCTACGAGCAGTACTTC.

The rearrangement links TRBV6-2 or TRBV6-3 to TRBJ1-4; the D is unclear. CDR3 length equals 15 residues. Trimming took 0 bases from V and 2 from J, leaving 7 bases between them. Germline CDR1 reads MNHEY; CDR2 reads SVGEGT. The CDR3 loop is CASSYSRVTNEKLFF. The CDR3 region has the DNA TGTGCCAGCAGTTACTCGAGGGTTACTAATGAAAAACTGTTTTTT.